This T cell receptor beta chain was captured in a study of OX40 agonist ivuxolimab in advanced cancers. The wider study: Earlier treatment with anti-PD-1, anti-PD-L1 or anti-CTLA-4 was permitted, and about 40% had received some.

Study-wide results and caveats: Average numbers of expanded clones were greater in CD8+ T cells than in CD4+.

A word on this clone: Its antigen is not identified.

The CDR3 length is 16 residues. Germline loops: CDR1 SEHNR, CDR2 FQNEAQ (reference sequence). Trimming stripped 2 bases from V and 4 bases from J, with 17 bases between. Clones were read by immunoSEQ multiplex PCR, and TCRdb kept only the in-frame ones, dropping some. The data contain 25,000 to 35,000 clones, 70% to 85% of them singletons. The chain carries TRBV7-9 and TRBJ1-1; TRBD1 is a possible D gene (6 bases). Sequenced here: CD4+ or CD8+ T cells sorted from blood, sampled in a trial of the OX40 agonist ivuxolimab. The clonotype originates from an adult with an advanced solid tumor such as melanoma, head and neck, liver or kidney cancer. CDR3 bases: TGTGCCAGCAGCTTAATCACAGGGTCCTTTGGCACTGAAGCTTTCTTT. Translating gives CASSLITGSFGTEAFF.